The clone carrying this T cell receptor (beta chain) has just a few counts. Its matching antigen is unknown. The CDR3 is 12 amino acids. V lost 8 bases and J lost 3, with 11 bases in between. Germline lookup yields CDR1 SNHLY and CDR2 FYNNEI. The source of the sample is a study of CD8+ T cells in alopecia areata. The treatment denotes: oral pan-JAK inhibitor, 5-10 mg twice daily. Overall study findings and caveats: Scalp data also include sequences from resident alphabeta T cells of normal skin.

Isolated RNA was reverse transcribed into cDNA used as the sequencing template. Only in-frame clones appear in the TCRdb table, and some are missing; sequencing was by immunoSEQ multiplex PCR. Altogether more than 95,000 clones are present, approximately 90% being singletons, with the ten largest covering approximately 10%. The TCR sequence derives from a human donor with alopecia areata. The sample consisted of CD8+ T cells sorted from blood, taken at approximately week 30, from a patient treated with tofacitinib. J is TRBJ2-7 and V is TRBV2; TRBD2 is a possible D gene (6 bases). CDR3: CASRGTYYEQYF. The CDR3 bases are TGTGCCAGCCGGGGGACCTACTACGAGCAGTACTTC.